This T cell receptor (beta chain) stems from a study of T cells after somatic rescue of genetic block. Produced via immunoSEQ multiplex PCR; TCRdb's table is partial and in-frame only. The table has fewer than 150,000 clones, around nine tenths seen once. V lost 3 bases and J lost 0; bases outside the gene matches: 3. CDR3 length: 14 amino acids. Looked up from germline, CDR1 is SGDLS and CDR2 is YYNGEE. This clone has just one count. This receptor was obtained from a woman between 18 and 29 years old. J is TRBJ2-7 and V is TRBV9; 7 nucleotides line up with TRBD2. Sequenced material: peripheral blood mononuclear cells (PBMCs). CDR3: CASSEAGDSYEQYF. DNA for the CDR3: TGTGCCAGCAGCGAGGCGGGGGACTCCTACGAGCAGTACTTC.